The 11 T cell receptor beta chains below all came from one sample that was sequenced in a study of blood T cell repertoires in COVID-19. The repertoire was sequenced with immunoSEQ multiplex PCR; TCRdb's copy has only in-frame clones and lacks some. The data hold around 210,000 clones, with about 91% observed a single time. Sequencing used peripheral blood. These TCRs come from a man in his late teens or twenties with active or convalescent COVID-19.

CDR3 residues: CASSFPSVSGNGNEQFF. The DNA for the CDR3 is TGTGCCAGCAGTTTCCCTAGTGTTTCCGGGAATGGGAATGAGCAGTTCTTC. The chain employs TRBV27 and TRBJ2-1; a possible D gene is TRBD2 (5 bases). Trimming cost V 3 bases and J 7 bases, with 22 bases left between them. Germline V gene lookup returns CDR1 MNHEY and CDR2 SMNVEV (reference sequence). The CDR3 loop spans 17 amino acids.

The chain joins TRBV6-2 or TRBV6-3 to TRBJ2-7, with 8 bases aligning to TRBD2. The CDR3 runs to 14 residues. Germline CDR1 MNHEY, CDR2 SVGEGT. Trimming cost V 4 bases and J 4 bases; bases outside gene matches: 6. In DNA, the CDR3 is TGTGCCAGCAGTTCCAGCGGGAGAGGGTACGAGCAGTACTTC. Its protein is CASSSSGRGYEQYF.

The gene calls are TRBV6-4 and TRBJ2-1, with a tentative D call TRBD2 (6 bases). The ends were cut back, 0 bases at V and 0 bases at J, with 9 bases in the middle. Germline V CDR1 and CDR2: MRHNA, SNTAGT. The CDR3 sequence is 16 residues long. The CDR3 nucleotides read TGTGCCAGCAGTGACTCAGCGGGCTCCTCCTACAATGAGCAGTTCTTC. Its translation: CASSDSAGSSYNEQFF.

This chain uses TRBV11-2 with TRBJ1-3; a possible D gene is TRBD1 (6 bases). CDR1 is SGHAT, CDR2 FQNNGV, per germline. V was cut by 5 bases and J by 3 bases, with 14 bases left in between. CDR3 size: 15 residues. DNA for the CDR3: TGTGCCAGCAGCCCCGACAGGCAGTTTGGAAACACCATATATTTT. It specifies CASSPDRQFGNTIYF.

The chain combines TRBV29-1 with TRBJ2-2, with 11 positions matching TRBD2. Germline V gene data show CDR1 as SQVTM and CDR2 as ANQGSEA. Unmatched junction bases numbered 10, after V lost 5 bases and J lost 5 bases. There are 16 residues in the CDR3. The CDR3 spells CSVPGVAGGRTGELFF. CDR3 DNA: TGCAGCGTTCCCGGGGTAGCGGGAGGGCGGACCGGGGAGCTGTTTTTT.

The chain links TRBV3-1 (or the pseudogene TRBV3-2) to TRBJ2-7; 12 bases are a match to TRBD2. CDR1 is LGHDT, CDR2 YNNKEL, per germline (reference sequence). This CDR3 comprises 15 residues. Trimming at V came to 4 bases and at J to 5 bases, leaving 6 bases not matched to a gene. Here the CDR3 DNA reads TGTGCCAGCAGCCTGGGACTAGCGGGTTTCGACGAGCAGTACTTC. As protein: CASSLGLAGFDEQYF.

In nucleotides, the CDR3 is TGCGCCAGCAGCATCAGGGGTCGGGAGACCCAGTACTTC. It yields the protein CASSIRGRETQYF. This chain connects TRBV5-1 to TRBJ2-5; tentative D call: TRBD1 (6 bases). Germline assignment: CDR1 SGHRS and CDR2 YFSETQ. This CDR3 is built from 13 residues. V gave up 4 bases and J gave up 5 bases, with 12 bases separating them.

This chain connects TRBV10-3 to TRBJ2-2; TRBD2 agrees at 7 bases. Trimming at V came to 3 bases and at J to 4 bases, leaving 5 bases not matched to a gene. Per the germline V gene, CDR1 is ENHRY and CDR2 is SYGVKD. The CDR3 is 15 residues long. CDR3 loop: CAISDSGGRTGELFF. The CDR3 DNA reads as TGTGCCATCAGTGACTCGGGGGGTCGCACCGGGGAGCTGTTTTTT.

The CDR3 region is CASSRGTGVNQPQHF. The CDR3 DNA follows: TGTGCCAGCTCCCGGGGGACAGGGGTGAATCAGCCCCAGCATTTT. This chain joins TRBV18 and TRBJ1-5, with TRBD1 matching 10 bases. Germline loops: CDR1 KGHSH, CDR2 LQKENI. This CDR3 has 15 amino acids. Unmatched junction bases numbered 6, after V lost 6 bases and J lost 4 bases.

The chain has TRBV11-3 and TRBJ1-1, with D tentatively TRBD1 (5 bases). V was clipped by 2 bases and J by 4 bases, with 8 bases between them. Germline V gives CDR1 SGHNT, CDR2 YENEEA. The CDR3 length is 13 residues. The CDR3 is CASSLQGATEAFF. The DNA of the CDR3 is TGTGCCAGCAGCTTACAAGGGGCCACTGAAGCTTTCTTT.

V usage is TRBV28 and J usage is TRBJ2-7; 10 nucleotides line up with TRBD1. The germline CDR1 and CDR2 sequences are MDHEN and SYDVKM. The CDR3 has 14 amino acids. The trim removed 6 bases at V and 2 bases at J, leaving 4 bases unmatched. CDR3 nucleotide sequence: TGTGCCAGCAGGTGGACAGGGGGAACCTACGAGCAGTACTTC. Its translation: CASRWTGGTYEQYF.